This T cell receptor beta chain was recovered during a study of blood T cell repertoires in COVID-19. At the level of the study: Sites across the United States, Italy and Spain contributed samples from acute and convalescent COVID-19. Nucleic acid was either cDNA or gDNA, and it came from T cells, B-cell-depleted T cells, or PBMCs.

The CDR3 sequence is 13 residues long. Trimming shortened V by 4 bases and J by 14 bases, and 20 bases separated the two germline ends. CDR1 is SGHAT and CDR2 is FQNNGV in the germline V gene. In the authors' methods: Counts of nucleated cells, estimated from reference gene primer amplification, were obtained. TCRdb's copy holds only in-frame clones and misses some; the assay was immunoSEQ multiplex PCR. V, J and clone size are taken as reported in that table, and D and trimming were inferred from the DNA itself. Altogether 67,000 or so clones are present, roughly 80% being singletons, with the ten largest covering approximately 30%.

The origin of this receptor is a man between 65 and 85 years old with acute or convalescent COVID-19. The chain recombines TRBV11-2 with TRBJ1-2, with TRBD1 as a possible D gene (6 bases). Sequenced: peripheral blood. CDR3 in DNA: TGTGCCAGCAGCTCCGCCGGGACACGTTTTACAACCTTC. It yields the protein CASSSAGTRFTTF.